This T cell receptor beta chain was identified in a study of T cells in lung cancer brain metastases. Study background: Tobacco use history was present in about 85% of the 20 patients, median about 43 pack-years.

Exclusion applied to anyone with multiple prior malignancies. Assay used: immunoSEQ multiplex PCR; TCRdb lists only in-frame clones, some missing. The sample records some 3,000 clones, under 95% being singletons. About this clone itself: Its antigen is not identified.

Study-level results: Preoperative corticosteroid effects on brain metastasis T cell infiltration were not controlled.

V was clipped by 4 bases and J by 4 bases; unmatched bases: 6. Germline CDR1 SQVTM, CDR2 ANQGSEA. The CDR3 contains 13 residues. The origin of this receptor is a woman in her forties or fifties with non-small cell lung cancer. The gene calls are TRBV29-1 and TRBJ1-2; 7 bases map to TRBD1. Sequenced sample: tumor tissue from the primary lung tumor. The CDR3 sequence is CSVGGGQLYGYTF. The CDR3 region has the DNA TGCAGCGTTGGGGGGGGACAGCTCTATGGCTACACCTTC.